Sequencing of this T cell receptor beta chain was carried out in a study of graft-versus-host responses after intestinal transplantation. Study information: All recipients got anti-thymocyte globulin induction, then tacrolimus and steroids for approximately three years.

TCRdb keeps only in-frame clones here, not all; method: immunoSEQ multiplex PCR. Seen here are 130,000 to 150,000 clones, around 90% observed once, and the top ten hold approximately 0.2%. In regard to this clone: Its specificity is unknown.

CDR3 length: 16 residues. V trimming: 3 bases; J trimming: 5 bases; junction bases outside the gene matches: 10. Per the germline V gene, CDR1 is MGHRA and CDR2 is YSYEKL. Material: unstimulated CD4+ T cells sorted from spleen or lymph node cells, obtained before intestinal transplant. The chain carries TRBV4-1 and TRBJ2-7; 10 bases are a match to TRBD2. The source is a human donor who received an intestinal transplant. The CDR3, as DNA: TGCGCCAGCAGCCAGGAGTGGCTAGCGGGAGTCCACGAGCAGTACTTC. Translating it yields CASSQEWLAGVHEQYF.